The 28 T cell receptor beta chains reported below all come from one sample, sequenced in a study of blood T cell repertoires in COVID-19. Generated by immunoSEQ multiplex PCR, the TCRdb table keeps only in-frame clones and is missing some. The data show approximately 210,000 clones, with more than 75% seen just once and roughly 12% held by the top ten. Sequencing was performed on peripheral blood. All receptors come from a middle-aged woman with acute or convalescent COVID-19.

Details on this clone: Other DNA sequences of this sample code for an identical CDR3. This chain joins TRBV19 and TRBJ2-7; 9 nucleotides align to TRBD2. CDR3 length: 14 amino acids. The V gene's germline CDR1 is LNHDA and CDR2 SQIVND (reference sequence). Trimming at V came to 3 bases and at J to 2 bases, leaving 2 bases not matched to a gene. CDR3 nucleotide sequence: TGTGCCAGTAGTATTGCGGGAGGGCCCTACGAGCAGTACTTC. Its translation is CASSIAGGPYEQYF. Full variable domain (rest looked up from reference TRBV19 and TRBJ2-7): DGGITQSPKYLFRKEGQNVTLSCEQNLNHDAMYWYRQDPGQGLRLIYYSQIVNDFQKGDIAEGYSVSREKKESFPLTVTSAQKNPTAFYLCASSIAGGPYEQYFGPGTRLTVT.

The DNA for the CDR3 is TGTGCCAGCAACGTGGACACCACAACCTACGAGCAGTACTTC. Translating it yields CASNVDTTTYEQYF. This chain connects TRBV6-6 to TRBJ2-7, with D possibly being TRBD1 (5 bases). Germline V gene sequence: CDR1 MNHNY, CDR2 SVGAGI (reference sequence). The V end lost 7 bases, the J end lost 2 bases, and 15 bases lay between the germline ends. The CDR3 contains 14 residues.

V is TRBV20-1 and J is TRBJ1-1; D unclear. Germline V gene sequence: CDR1 DFQATT, CDR2 SNEGSKA (reference sequence). The length of the CDR3 is 11 residues. V lost 7 bases to trimming and J lost 6 bases, with 12 bases between them. The CDR3 region has the DNA TGCAGTGGGGCACTTGGGTCTGAAGCTTTCTTT. Translating gives CSGALGSEAFF.

A single count supports this clone. The chain has TRBV5-1 and TRBJ1-2; 9 positions agree with TRBD1. This CDR3 contains 15 residues. Trimming took 5 bases from V and 7 from J; bases not matched to a gene: 12. Germline CDR1 reads SGHRS; CDR2 reads YFSETQ. The CDR3 region is CASRVPGQGTGGYTF. CDR3 nucleotides: TGCGCCAGCAGAGTCCCGGGACAGGGTACAGGTGGCTACACCTTC.

This clone was counted only a few times. The chain carries TRBV11-2 and TRBJ2-7; the D gene is possibly TRBD1 (7 bases). Germline CDR1 is SGHAT and CDR2 is FQNNGV. The CDR3 spans 15 residues. V was shortened by 5 bases and J by 2 bases, with 16 bases between the two germline ends. CDR3 nucleotide sequence: TGTGCCAGCAGCAAGGAGGGCGGGACAGCCTACGAGCAGTACTTC. Protein: CASSKEGGTAYEQYF.

V usage is TRBV5-1 and J usage is TRBJ2-3; 7 bases match TRBD1. The CDR3 contains 14 residues. CDR1 is SGHRS, CDR2 YFSETQ, per germline. Germline trimming cut 2 bases from V and 5 bases from J; bases unmatched to any gene: 5. The CDR3 loop is CASSFEGAEDTQYF. CDR3 DNA sequence: TGCGCCAGCAGCTTTGAGGGGGCAGAAGATACGCAGTATTTT.

The chain has TRBV19 and TRBJ2-1, with 12 positions matching TRBD2. CDR3 length equals 17 residues. V dropped 5 bases and J dropped 1; count of bases not matched to a gene: 6. CDR1 is LNHDA, CDR2 SQIVND, per germline (reference sequence). The CDR3 sequence: CASSALAGGLSYNEQFF. In DNA form, the CDR3 reads TGTGCCAGTAGTGCCCTAGCGGGAGGGCTGTCCTACAATGAGCAGTTCTTC.

V is TRBV15 and J is TRBJ2-1; 9 nucleotides agree with TRBD2. The CDR3 runs 12 residues. In germline, CDR1 is LNHNV, CDR2 YYDKDF (reference sequence). V was pared by 9 bases and J by 8 bases, with 5 bases of the junction left unmatched. In DNA form, the CDR3 reads TGTGCCACGGGACTAGCAAACGATGAGCAGTTCTTC. Its protein product is CATGLANDEQFF.

This clone was picked up one time. This sequence joins TRBV11-2 and TRBJ2-1; a possible D gene is TRBD1 (5 bases). Deletions cut 4 bases from V and 3 bases from J, with 16 bases between. This CDR3 is 16 amino acids long. Germline V gene lookup returns CDR1 SGHAT and CDR2 FQNNGV. The DNA of the CDR3 is TGTGCCAGCAGCTCCCTCCGGCCTCAGGGCTACAATGAGCAGTTCTTC. It encodes CASSSLRPQGYNEQFF.

This clone came up a few times. CDR3 sequence reads: CAISETRTSSFYEQYF. The CDR3 coding sequence is TGTGCCATCAGTGAGACAAGGACAAGTTCTTTCTACGAGCAGTACTTC. This rearrangement joins TRBV10-3 to TRBJ2-7; D is perhaps TRBD1 (5 bases). This CDR3 is 16 amino acids long. Germline lookup yields CDR1 ENHRY and CDR2 SYGVKD. Trimming shortened V by 2 bases and J by 3 bases, and 17 bases separated the two germline ends.

V and J are TRBV6-2 or TRBV6-3 and TRBJ2-5; D might be TRBD1 (5 bases). V was cut by 0 bases and J by 5 bases, with 19 bases left in between. CDR1 is MNHEY and CDR2 is SVGEGT in the germline V gene. The length of the CDR3 is 17 residues. The CDR3 is CASSYSGLQGITETQYF. The CDR3 DNA reads TGTGCCAGCAGTTACTCGGGCCTTCAGGGTATTACGGAGACCCAGTACTTC.

V and J are TRBV13 and TRBJ1-3, with 8 bases identical to TRBD1. The CDR3 covers 16 residues. From germline, CDR1 is PRHDT and CDR2 FYEKMQ (reference sequence). J lost 3 bases, V lost 5 bases, and 9 bases had no gene match. CDR3 sequence reads: CASSNQQGVGGNTIYF. As DNA, the CDR3 is TGTGCCAGCAGCAACCAACAGGGGGTAGGTGGAAACACCATATATTTT.

J is TRBJ1-3 and V is TRBV24-1; D not certain. The V end lost 4 bases, the J end lost 4 bases, and 13 bases lay between the germline ends. The length of the CDR3 is 15 residues. The germline V gene has CDR1 KGHDR and CDR2 SFDVKD. In DNA, the CDR3 is TGTGCCACCAGTGACTCCCGGTCAGGAGGAAACACCATATATTTT. As protein: CATSDSRSGGNTIYF.

The V gene is TRBV24-1, the J gene TRBJ2-7, with D maybe TRBD2 (5 bases). Trimming removed 5 bases from V and 7 bases from J, with 14 bases in between. CDR3 length: 13 residues. The germline V gene encodes CDR1 KGHDR and CDR2 SFDVKD. CDR3 loop: CATSGRGFREQYF. The DNA for the CDR3 is TGTGCCACCAGTGGTCGAGGGTTTAGGGAGCAGTACTTC.

This clone came up a few times. The rearrangement uses TRBV7-3 and TRBJ2-2; 9 bases fit TRBD1. V lost 5 bases and J lost 5; bases outside the gene matches: 6. The CDR3 consists of 15 residues. Germline CDR1 is SGHTA and CDR2 is FQGTGA. The CDR3 nucleotides read TGTGCCAGCAGCATGGGGACAGGGCAGACCGGGGAGCTGTTTTTT. Translating it yields CASSMGTGQTGELFF.

The gene calls are TRBV4-3 and TRBJ2-1; TRBD2 aligns across 10 bases. V lost 1 base and J lost 7; bases outside the gene matches: 13. Germline CDR1 LGHNA, CDR2 YSLEER. This CDR3 has 18 amino acids. For the CDR3, the DNA is TGCGCCAGCAGCCAAGCTTTCGGCCTAGCGGGAGCAGCAAATGAGCAGTTCTTC. Its protein is CASSQAFGLAGAANEQFF.

The chain recombines TRBV15 with TRBJ2-7; possible D gene TRBD1, 8 bases. The CDR3 has 17 residues. V was trimmed by 0 bases and J by 7 bases, leaving 22 bases between them. CDR1 is LNHNV, CDR2 YYDKDF, per germline (reference sequence). The CDR3 loop is CATSREGGTGSLAEQYF. CDR3 coding DNA: TGTGCCACCAGCAGAGAGGGGGGGACAGGAAGCCTAGCAGAGCAGTACTTC.

CDR3 in DNA: TGCGCCAGCAGCGAGGAACTAGATACGCAGTATTTT. This encodes CASSEELDTQYF. The chain uses TRBV5-1 and TRBJ2-3; D uncertain. V lost 4 bases, J lost 5 bases, and 8 bases lay in between. The CDR3 totals 12 residues. Germline values: CDR1 SGHRS, CDR2 YFSETQ.

V and J are TRBV5-1 and TRBJ2-1; 7 bases agree with TRBD2. The V gene's germline CDR1 is SGHRS and CDR2 YFSETQ. The length of the CDR3 is 16 residues. After removal of 0 bases from V and 9 bases from J, the junction contained 12 bases not matched to a gene. Here the CDR3 reads CASSLVFRGRSGEQFF. CDR3 sequence (DNA): TGCGCCAGCAGCTTGGTTTTCCGCGGGAGATCTGGTGAGCAGTTCTTC. The full variable domain, in which reference TRBV5-1 and TRBJ2-1 provide the parts outside the CDR3, is KAGVTQTPRYLIKTRGQQVTLSCSPISGHRSVSWYQQTPGQGLQFLFEYFSETQRNKGNFPGRFSGRQFSNSRSEMNVSTLELGDSALYLCASSLVFRGRSGEQFFGPGTRLTVL.

In its sample, this clone was seen a few times. V is TRBV5-6 and J is TRBJ2-7, with no clear D. The CDR3 runs to 14 residues. Trimming stripped 1 base from V and 0 bases from J, with 8 bases between. Germline values: CDR1 SGHDT, CDR2 YYEEEE. The CDR3, as DNA: TGTGCCAGCAGCTTGATTTCTCTCTCCTACGAGCAGTACTTC. Protein product: CASSLISLSYEQYF.

This clone was seen only a few times. The chain couples TRBV11-2 to TRBJ2-1; 7 positions agree with TRBD1. After removal of 3 bases from V and 9 bases from J, the junction contained 5 bases not matched to a gene. The CDR3 is made up of 13 amino acids. From germline, CDR1 is SGHAT and CDR2 FQNNGV. The CDR3 sequence is CASSLVQGLEQFF. CDR3 bases: TGTGCCAGCAGCTTGGTACAGGGGCTTGAGCAGTTCTTC. Supplemented by reference TRBV11-2 and TRBJ2-1, the full variable domain reads EAGVAQSPRYKIIEKRQSVAFWCNPISGHATLYWYQQILGQGPKLLIQFQNNGVVDDSQLPKDRFSAERLKGVDSTLKIQPAKLEDSAVYLCASSLVQGLEQFFGPGTRLTVL.

The J gene is TRBJ2-7, the V gene TRBV14, with 7 bases identical to TRBD1. CDR1 and CDR2 (germline): SGHDN, FVKESK. Trimming removed 3 bases from V and 5 bases from J; junction bases left unmatched: 4. This CDR3 has 13 residues. The CDR3 spells CASSQYRGDEQYF. The CDR3 DNA sequence: TGTGCCAGCAGCCAGTACAGGGGCGACGAGCAGTACTTC.

The V gene is TRBV18, the J gene TRBJ2-7, with 13 bases identical to TRBD2. CDR1 KGHSH and CDR2 LQKENI come from the germline V gene. Trimming took 0 bases from V and 6 from J; bases not matched to a gene: 5. The CDR3 sequence is 16 residues long. CDR3 in amino acids: CASSPPTSGGRGEQYF. The DNA for the CDR3 is TGTGCCAGCTCACCACCGACTAGCGGGGGGAGAGGCGAGCAGTACTTC.

The rearrangement uses TRBV3-1 (or the pseudogene TRBV3-2) and TRBJ2-3, with 13 bases aligning to TRBD2. In germline, CDR1 is LGHDT, CDR2 YNNKEL (reference sequence). The V and J ends lost 4 bases and 1 base, in that order; junction bases with no gene match: 8. This CDR3 comprises 18 residues. This CDR3 reads CASSRLAGGLSRTDTQYF. CDR3 bases: TGTGCCAGCAGCCGACTAGCGGGGGGACTAAGCCGCACAGATACGCAGTATTTT.

This clone was seen a single time. This chain joins TRBV5-4 and TRBJ2-2, with D possibly matching TRBD1 (5 bases). The CDR3 runs to 16 residues. The V end lost 4 bases, the J end lost 5 bases, and 18 bases lay between the germline ends. Germline assignment: CDR1 SGHNT and CDR2 YYREEE (reference sequence). The CDR3 protein is CASSPGSGRRTGELFF. The CDR3 DNA is TGTGCCAGCAGCCCCGGCTCAGGGCGGCGGACCGGGGAGCTGTTTTTT.

The CDR3 reads CASSSLRVQETQYF. CDR3 nucleotide sequence: TGCGCCAGCAGCTCGCTCAGGGTTCAAGAGACCCAGTACTTC. The chain employs TRBV5-1 and TRBJ2-5; tentatively, D is TRBD1 (5 bases). The ends were cut back, 3 bases at V and 2 bases at J, with 11 bases in the middle. The CDR3 consists of 14 residues. The germline V gene encodes CDR1 SGHRS and CDR2 YFSETQ.

This clone was seen only a few times. The chain has TRBV2 and TRBJ2-5; 15 bases fit TRBD2. Unmatched junction bases numbered 4, after V lost 6 bases and J lost 5 bases. The CDR3 runs to 15 residues. CDR1 is SNHLY, CDR2 FYNNEI, per germline. The CDR3 coding sequence is TGTGCCAGCAGCCGGACTAGCGGGAGGGTCGAGACCCAGTACTTC. This gives the protein CASSRTSGRVETQYF.

The chain's CDR3 is CASSLALPDREGEKLFF. The DNA for the CDR3 is TGTGCCAGCAGCTTAGCCCTACCGGACAGGGAAGGAGAAAAACTGTTTTTT. The chain employs TRBV7-8 and TRBJ1-4, with 8 bases that match TRBD1. V lost 0 bases to trimming and J lost 8 bases; unmatched junction nucleotides: 11. In germline, CDR1 is SGHVS, CDR2 FQNEAQ. The CDR3 is 17 amino acids.